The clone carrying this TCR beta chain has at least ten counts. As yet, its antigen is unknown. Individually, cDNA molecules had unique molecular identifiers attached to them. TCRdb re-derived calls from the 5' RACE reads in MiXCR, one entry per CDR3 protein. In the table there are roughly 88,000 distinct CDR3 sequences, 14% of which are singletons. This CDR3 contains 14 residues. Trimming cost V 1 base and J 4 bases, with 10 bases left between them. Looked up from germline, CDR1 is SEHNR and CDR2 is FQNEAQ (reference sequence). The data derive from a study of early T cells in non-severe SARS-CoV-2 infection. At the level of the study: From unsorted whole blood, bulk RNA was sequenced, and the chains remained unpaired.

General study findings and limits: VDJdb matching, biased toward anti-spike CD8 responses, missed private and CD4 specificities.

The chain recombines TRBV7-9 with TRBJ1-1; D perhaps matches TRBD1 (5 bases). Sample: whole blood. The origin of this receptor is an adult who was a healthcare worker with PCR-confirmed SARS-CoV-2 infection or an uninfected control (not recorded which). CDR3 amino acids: CASSLEAGGTEAFF. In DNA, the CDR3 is TGTGCCAGCAGCTTAGAAGCGGGGGGCACTGAAGCTTTCTTT.